This TCR beta chain is from a study of breast tumors, draining lymph nodes, adjacent tissues. The study, taken as a whole, reports: Data only fit, rather than demonstrated, lymph node origin of most tumor T cells.

This clonotype has at least ten counts. Its antigen is as yet unknown. The CDR3 has 14 amino acids. Trimming removed 9 bases from V and 5 bases from J, with 19 bases in between. Germline V gene lookup returns CDR1 MNHEY and CDR2 SMNVEV (reference sequence). The lymph nodes were axillary draining lymph nodes from breast cancer patients. TCRdb called the multiplex PCR reads again in MiXCR, with one record for every CDR3 protein. Of approximately 90,000 distinct CDR3 sequences in the sample, about 27% were seen once. This chain uses TRBV27 with TRBJ2-5; D is possibly TRBD2 (5 bases). The sequence was collected from a female donor with breast cancer. Some clones in this sample may be carry-over from other donors' samples. Sequenced material: axillary lymph node tissue. DNA for the CDR3: TGTGCCAGTCGAAAACTTGGGGAGTGGGAGACCCAGTACTTC. Encoded protein: CASRKLGEWETQYF.